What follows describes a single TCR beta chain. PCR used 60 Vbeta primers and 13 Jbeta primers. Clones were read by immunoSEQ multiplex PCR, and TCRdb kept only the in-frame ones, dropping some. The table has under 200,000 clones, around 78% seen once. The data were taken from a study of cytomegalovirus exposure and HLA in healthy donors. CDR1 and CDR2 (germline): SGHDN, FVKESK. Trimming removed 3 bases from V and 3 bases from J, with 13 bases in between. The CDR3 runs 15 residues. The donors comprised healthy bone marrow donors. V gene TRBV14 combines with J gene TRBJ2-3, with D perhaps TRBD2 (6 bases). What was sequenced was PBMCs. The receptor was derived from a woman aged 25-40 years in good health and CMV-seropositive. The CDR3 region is CASSQIGSGTDTQYF. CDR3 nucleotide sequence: TGTGCCAGCAGCCAGATCGGGAGTGGGACAGATACGCAGTATTTT.